This T cell receptor (beta chain) was found in a study of control samples from healthy donors and cancer patients. Sequencing was performed with immunoSEQ multiplex PCR; in TCRdb, only in-frame clones are kept and a portion is missing. The sample consists of fewer than 500,000 clones, 75% to 95% of them appearing once. Germline CDR1 reads MNHEY; CDR2 reads SMNVEV (reference sequence). The CDR3 totals 12 residues. The J segment lost 3 bases and the V segment lost 8 bases, leaving 3 bases of the junction unmatched. Only a few counts were recorded for this clone. Other DNA sequences from this sample encode an identical CDR3 as well.

Sample: PBMCs. V is TRBV27 and J is TRBJ2-7; 8 bases are shared with TRBD1. This TCR derives from a man aged 35 to 55 with head and neck cancer. The chain's CDR3 is CASSDRDYEQYF. The DNA for the CDR3 is TGTGCCAGCTCGGACAGGGACTACGAGCAGTACTTC.